This T cell receptor beta chain was recovered during a study of T cell responses to AZD1222 COVID-19 vaccine. On the study more broadly: Both about-4-week and about-12-week second-dose recipients were combined.

TCRdb keeps only in-frame clones here, not all; method: immunoSEQ multiplex PCR. The sample lists fewer than 200,000 clones; 85% to 95% were seen once. General study results and limits: Spike-specific TCR depth and breadth grew after two AZD1222 doses. Baseline seropositivity occurred in only a handful of AZD1222 recipients. Among the donors, most were white British and more were female, and clonal diversity was possibly underestimated.

About this clone: Its antigen is as yet unknown.

The CDR3 is made up of 11 amino acids. The V and J ends lost 1 base and 5 bases respectively, with 2 bases between them. The germline gives CDR1 MNHNY, CDR2 SVGAGI (reference sequence). Here the sequenced sample was peripheral blood, taken on day 0 of AZD1222 vaccination. The receptor comes from an adult in good health. The chain carries TRBV6-6 and TRBJ1-1; the D is unclear. Here the CDR3 DNA reads TGTGCCAGCAGTTACTTGACTGAAGCTTTCTTT. This sequence encodes CASSYLTEAFF.